The T cell receptor (beta chain) under discussion was sequenced for a study of cytomegalovirus exposure and HLA in healthy donors. Study context: A prior study identified 120 million or so unique TCR beta sequences from about 200 million T cells. Whole-study results and caveats: Common viral pathogens seemed to be connected with several of the most significant clusters, according to a later analysis. The authors reported that TCR beta sequences could predict HLA-A and HLA-B alleles. These predictions were accurate for most subjects in the first cohort.

It was with 60 Vbeta and 13 Jbeta primers that the PCR ran. Per the authors' pipeline: There were about 80 million unique TCR beta chains by a later count, and approximately 10 million of them were shared. TCRdb's copy holds only in-frame clones and misses some; the assay was immunoSEQ multiplex PCR. That table is the source of V, J and clone size, and D and trimming were worked out from the DNA. The sample comprises around 130,000 clones, roughly 72% of which are singletons, and about 1.8% rests with the top ten. Regarding this clone: Its antigen is as yet unknown.

The V end lost 2 bases, the J end lost 0 bases, and 12 bases lay between the germline ends. Germline-derived CDR1 and CDR2 are KGHSH and LQKENI. This CDR3 has 16 amino acids. This sequence joins TRBV18 and TRBJ2-3; D may be TRBD1 (6 bases). The clonotype comes from a woman aged 45-65 years in good health and CMV-seronegative. Sequenced sample: PBMCs. The CDR3 region is CASSPMTGFSTDTQYF. CDR3 DNA sequence: TGTGCCAGCTCACCAATGACAGGCTTTAGCACAGATACGCAGTATTTT.